This T cell receptor beta chain was identified during a study of a mutant IDH1 vaccine in newly diagnosed glioma. Background on the study: The study gave patients eight vaccinations in weeks 1, 3, 5, 7, 11, 15, 19, 23. Investigators started vaccination 4-6 weeks after radiotherapy alone, or with temozolomide cycles. Averaging around 40 years of age, treated patients were around 60% male and roughly 38% female. Previous care, which was radiotherapy, temozolomide, or both, most often involved both.

This CDR3 is 15 amino acids long. Trimming removed 5 bases from V and 1 base from J, with 14 bases in between. Germline V gives CDR1 SGHVS, CDR2 FNYEAQ. The time point was: week 23, last vaccination. What each vaccine dose contained was 300 ug of mutant IDH1 20-mer peptide, accompanied by topical imiquimod. Only in-frame clones appear in the TCRdb table, and some are missing; sequencing was by immunoSEQ multiplex PCR. The data hold over 45,000 clones, with about four fifths observed a single time. Points on this clone: What it recognizes is unknown.

The chain couples TRBV7-6 to TRBJ2-5; D gene unclear. This clonotype was obtained from a man in his forties with glioma. The specimen was PBMCs, collected from a glioma patient whose treatment included an IDH1 peptide vaccine. The chain's CDR3 is CASSPQATFQETQYF. CDR3 in DNA: TGTGCCAGCAGCCCCCAGGCGACTTTCCAAGAGACCCAGTACTTC.